One sample yielded the 10 T cell receptor beta chains listed below, sequenced in a study of blood T cells in healthy people across ages. A sample-barcoded 5' primer and a J-beta primer mix were used in a second PCR of roughly 6 to 11 cycles. MiXCR was run by TCRdb on the 5' RACE reads, yielding one entry per CDR3 protein. In the table there are more than 800,000 distinct CDR3 sequences, about 30% of which are singletons. Sample: blood. These receptors all stem from a woman older than 75 in good health.

This chain connects TRBV30 to TRBJ1-2; the match to TRBD1 covers 7 bases. This CDR3 spans 16 amino acids. Per germline, CDR1 GTSNPN and CDR2 SVGIG (reference sequence). The trim removed 1 base at V and 4 bases at J, leaving 12 bases unmatched. CDR3: CAWSAETGSRSYGYTF. CDR3 bases: TGTGCCTGGAGTGCAGAGACAGGGAGCAGGAGCTATGGCTACACCTTC.

This clonotype occurred once. V is TRBV5-1 and J is TRBJ1-2, with D maybe TRBD1 (6 bases). The V end was cut by 4 bases, the J end by 7 bases, with 14 bases between. The germline gives CDR1 SGHRS, CDR2 YFSETQ. The CDR3 contains 13 residues. CDR3 sequence: CASSPLDSGGYTF. Here the CDR3 DNA reads TGCGCCAGCAGCCCTCTGGACAGTGGTGGCTACACCTTC.

The table lists this clonotype with a few counts. For the CDR3, the DNA is TGTGCCAGCAGTTTAGGGGGGCTCGGCAATCAGCCCCAGCATTTT. Translated, it gives CASSLGGLGNQPQHF. The V call is TRBV12-3 or TRBV12-4, the J call TRBJ1-5, with D tentatively TRBD1 (6 bases). V lost 1 base to trimming and J lost 2 bases, with 9 bases between them. The CDR3 is 15 residues long.

This clonotype appeared a few times. This could be a read error, since a much larger clone is one nucleotide away. The chain links TRBV6-5 to TRBJ2-4, with D unresolved. The CDR3 extends over 14 amino acids. V gave up 0 bases and J gave up 8 bases, with 11 bases separating them. The germline CDR1 and CDR2 sequences are MNHEY and SVGAGI. The CDR3 reads CASSYSRAWDIQYF. The CDR3 bases are TGTGCCAGCAGTTACTCACGGGCCTGGGACATTCAGTACTTC.

The V gene is TRBV7-9, the J gene TRBJ1-2; 7 nucleotides match TRBD1. Trimming removed 6 bases from V and 2 bases from J; junction bases left unmatched: 9. Germline assignment: CDR1 SEHNR and CDR2 FQNEAQ (reference sequence). The length of the CDR3 is 15 residues. DNA of the CDR3: TGTGCCAGCAGTTCAGGGGACAGTCGAAACTATGGCTACACCTTC. It is translated as CASSSGDSRNYGYTF. The variable domain in full, with the rest retrieved from reference TRBV7-9 and TRBJ1-2, is DTGVSQNPRHKITKRGQNVTFRCDPISEHNRLYWYRQTLGQGPEFLTYFQNEAQLEKSRLLSDRFSAERPKGSFSTLEIQRTEQGDSAMYLCASSSGDSRNYGYTFGSGTRLTVV.

This chain connects TRBV7-9 to TRBJ2-3; no firm D call. Per germline, CDR1 SEHNR and CDR2 FQNEAQ (reference sequence). Trimming cost V 5 bases and J 5 bases, with 11 bases left between them. The length of the CDR3 is 13 residues. This CDR3 reads CASSPTSRDTQYF. CDR3 coding DNA: TGTGCCAGCAGCCCAACGAGTCGAGATACGCAGTATTTT.

The table lists this clonotype with a few counts. The rearrangement joins TRBV7-9 to TRBJ1-2; D call uncertain. The V gene's germline CDR1 is SEHNR and CDR2 FQNEAQ (reference sequence). The CDR3 consists of 14 residues. Trimming pared 5 bases from V and 6 bases from J, leaving 16 bases between. The CDR3 DNA is TGTGCCAGCAGCCCTGGACGGTTTGGTGATGGCTACACCTTC. Its protein is CASSPGRFGDGYTF. Full variable domain (rest looked up from reference TRBV7-9 and TRBJ1-2): DTGVSQNPRHKITKRGQNVTFRCDPISEHNRLYWYRQTLGQGPEFLTYFQNEAQLEKSRLLSDRFSAERPKGSFSTLEIQRTEQGDSAMYLCASSPGRFGDGYTFGSGTRLTVV.

This clonotype was detected ten times or more. V gene TRBV10-3 combines with J gene TRBJ2-3, with D perhaps assigned TRBD1 or TRBD2 (6 bases each). The germline V and J ends were trimmed by 2 bases and 2 bases, with 14 bases remaining between them. In germline, CDR1 is ENHRY, CDR2 SYGVKD. CDR3 size: 16 residues. The CDR3: CAISEQSGAFTDTQYF. The CDR3 DNA follows: TGTGCCATCAGTGAGCAATCGGGGGCATTCACAGATACGCAGTATTTT.

For this clonotype: Being one base from a much bigger clone, this may be a read error. The CDR3 here is CAGRDRGNGNQPQHF. The CDR3 DNA follows: TGTGCCGGCCGGGACAGGGGGAACGGCAATCAGCCCCAGCATTTT. This rearrangement joins TRBV6-5 to TRBJ1-5; 11 nucleotides match TRBD1. V lost 11 bases to trimming and J lost 2 bases; unmatched junction nucleotides: 8. CDR1 is MNHEY, CDR2 SVGAGI, per germline. The CDR3 totals 15 residues.

This clonotype was seen a handful of times. The V call is TRBV5-7, the J call TRBJ1-5, with a weak D call TRBD1 (6 bases). TRBV5-7 is treated as an ORF (open reading frame) with a function not yet certain. V lost 0 bases, J lost 0 bases, and 16 bases lay in between. CDR3 size: 18 residues. Here the CDR3 reads CASSLARGQRNSNQPQHF. DNA of the CDR3: TGTGCCAGCAGCTTGGCCCGCGGACAGCGGAATAGCAATCAGCCCCAGCATTTT.